Listed here is a single TCR beta chain. The specificity of this receptor is unknown. Base qualities are not recorded, but no much larger clone differs from it by a single base. Dithiothreitol, EDTA incubations and collagenase D digestion were used to isolate intraepithelial and lamina propria lymphocytes from graft specimens. Bulk TCR-beta sequencing was performed on serial intestinal graft biopsy specimens collected as late as 600 days after transplant. Spanning cysteine to phenylalanine, the CDR3 consists of 14 amino acids. The read is trimmed to its CDR3 DNA, 42 bases read in frame from base 1. Deletion took 6 bases off V and 5 bases off J, with a span of 11 bases between the germline ends. From a lookup of the germline V gene (reference sequence), CDR1 and CDR2 are LNHDA and SQIVND. Library construction relied on the immunoSEQ multiplex PCR assay. High-throughput TCR-beta CDR3 sequencing of genomic DNA from most patients was performed by Adaptive Biotechnologies. Turning to the authors' computational methods: TCR sequencing data for some 17 patients were retrieved from Adaptive's ImmunoSEQ software; a few other patients were processed with MiXCR and VDJtools. CDR3 nucleotide sequences shared between donor and recipient were removed because the origin of such sequences could not be assigned. At least 2-fold expansion over unstimulated cells and a minimum CFSE-low frequency of 0.002% (template counts) or 0.001% (read counts) were required for clones to be classified as alloreactive. Clones detected in sequenced pre-transplant spleen, lymph node, or MLR CFSE-low populations of the donor or recipient were defined as mappable. The cumulative frequency of alloreactive clones was calculated as a percentage of all sequences, weighted by copy number. TCRdb provides this immuneACCESS table in a form limited to in-frame rearrangements. Some clones are lacking; in checked studies, under half of them reflect an unresolved V gene, and why the rest are absent is not known. V, J and clone size are taken as reported in that table, and D and trimming were inferred from the DNA itself. The sample profile shows about 3,900 clones; almost 85% of them were found once. The ten largest clones take up about 4.9% of the sample.

This record comes from a study of graft-versus-host responses after intestinal transplantation (dated by TCRdb to the early 2020s). Regarding the study in general: Recipients received multivisceral, liver-intestinal, or isolated intestinal transplants. Every recipient was given anti-thymocyte globulin induction, followed by around three years of maintenance tacrolimus and steroids. After intestinal transplantation, graft-versus-host and host-versus-graft alloreactive T cell clones in the graft, circulation and bone marrow were tracked using bulk TCR-beta CDR3 sequencing. Alloreactive clones were identified by sequencing pre-transplant mixed lymphocyte reaction products and comparing these products with unstimulated pre-transplant donor and recipient T cells. The cohort enrolled some 24 intestinal transplant recipients, one of whom was a retransplant, and a few patients without pretransplant specimens were excluded. Donor T cell macrochimerism was defined as a peak of at least 4% donor T cells among recipient peripheral blood mononuclear cells. Rather than being sequenced by the commercial service, samples from a few later patients were sequenced in-house on an Illumina MiSeq and processed with MiXCR. Overall study results and their limits: Peak levels of circulating GvH clones were associated with declines in HvG clones early after transplant. Conclusions were limited by the relatively low number and heterogeneity of intestinal transplant patients. GvH clones were found in recipient bone marrow, and some of the GvH clones appeared earlier in ileal mucosa or blood, which is consistent with an intestinal mucosal origin. High GvH to HvG T cell clonal ratios were observed in the allografts of patients with donor T cell macrochimerism.

The sample was ileum tissue, taken about 93 weeks after intestinal transplant. The origin of this receptor is a human patient who received an intestinal transplant, so some T cells may come from the graft donor. The chain is made from TRBV19 and TRBJ1-6; TRBD1 is perhaps the D gene, given 5 matching bases. The CDR3 here reads CASSVDRNNSPLHF. The sequenced DNA is TGTGCCAGTAGCGTCGACAGAAATAATTCACCCCTCCACTTT.